What follows are 21 T cell receptor beta chains derived from one specimen sequenced in a study of metastatic and nonmetastatic thyroid tumors. TCRdb re-clonotyped the PCR reads through MiXCR. The table records tens of thousands of clones, 15% to 20% of them present only once. Patients underwent thyroid surgery, and none had received any treatment before it. The sequencing input was blood. All receptors come from a female donor with papillary thyroid cancer or a benign thyroid nodule (not recorded which). Some clones in this sample may be carry-over from other donors' samples.

At least ten counts were recorded for this clone. The rearrangement links TRBV19 to TRBJ1-5; D uncertain. Per germline, CDR1 LNHDA and CDR2 SQIVND (reference sequence). Trimming took off 9 bases at V and 2 bases at J, with 17 bases between the two ends. This CDR3 has 15 amino acids. This CDR3 is CASENRGGGNQPQHF. The CDR3 DNA reads as TGTGCCAGCGAAAATCGGGGAGGCGGCAATCAGCCCCAGCATTTT.

Comments on this clone: Sequence at one end of the junction differs from germline and may be a read error. The rearrangement joins TRBV28 to TRBJ1-2, with unresolved D. Germline loops: CDR1 MDHEN, CDR2 SYDVKM. The CDR3 has 12 amino acids. In nucleotides, the CDR3 is TGTGCCAGCGATATCCTCGGTACCTCGTATGCCTTC. Its protein is CASDILGTSYAF.

This clone was counted between two and nine times. The J gene is TRBJ2-1, the V gene TRBV12-3 or TRBV12-4, with 8 nucleotides matching TRBD1. This CDR3 comprises 15 residues. V was pared by 6 bases and J by 7 bases, with 11 bases of the junction left unmatched. CDR3: CASSSDRGARNEQFF. CDR3 DNA: TGTGCCAGCAGCTCCGACAGGGGAGCGAGAAATGAGCAGTTCTTC.

This clone was recorded many times. This may be a read error: a much more frequent sequence differs by one nucleotide. The chain recombines TRBV19 with TRBJ1-5; maybe TRBD1 (6 bases). The CDR3 has 13 amino acids. The V gene's germline CDR1 is LNHDA and CDR2 SQIVND (reference sequence). V gave up 7 bases and J gave up 5 bases, with 12 bases separating them. The CDR3 DNA is TGTGCCAGTAAGGGAAGGGGGGATCAGCCCCAGCATTTT. The encoded protein is CASKGRGDQPQHF.

The rearrangement joins TRBV19 to TRBJ2-2; no reliable D call. CDR3 size: 14 residues. CDR1 and CDR2 from the germline V gene are LNHDA and SQIVND (reference sequence). V was shortened by 2 bases and J by 0 bases, with 4 bases between the two germline ends. Here the CDR3 reads CASSITSNTGELFF. In DNA, the CDR3 is TGTGCCAGTAGTATAACTTCGAACACCGGGGAGCTGTTTTTT.

Ten or more counts support this clone. The chain employs TRBV19 and TRBJ2-1; 11 bases align to TRBD1. V gave up 0 bases and J gave up 4 bases; unmatched junction bases: 5. CDR3 size: 17 residues. Germline V gene lookup returns CDR1 LNHDA and CDR2 SQIVND (reference sequence). The CDR3 sequence: CASSIDPGTGGYNEQFF. CDR3 coding DNA: TGTGCCAGTAGTATAGATCCGGGGACAGGGGGATACAATGAGCAGTTCTTC.

This clone was seen ten or more times. The rearrangement uses TRBV9 and TRBJ2-7; D is ambiguous. Trimming removed 3 bases from V and 0 bases from J, with 4 bases in between. The length of the CDR3 is 12 residues. Germline CDR1 is SGDLS and CDR2 is YYNGEE. CDR3 loop: CASSADSYEQYF. The DNA for the CDR3 is TGTGCCAGCAGCGCGGACTCCTACGAGCAGTACTTC.

At least ten counts were recorded for this clone. The rearrangement links TRBV11-2 to TRBJ2-3; D remains unclear. Germline lookup yields CDR1 SGHAT and CDR2 FQNNGV. V shed 4 bases and J shed 6 bases, with 8 bases lying between them. The CDR3 is 12 residues long. In DNA form, the CDR3 reads TGTGCCAGCAGCTCTTTCCCCGATACGCAGTATTTT. It translates to CASSSFPDTQYF.

This clone was counted ten times or more. The chain employs TRBV7-3 and TRBJ1-1; D is unclear. V was cut by 3 bases and J by 1 base, with 9 bases left in between. CDR1 SGHTA and CDR2 FQGTGA come from the germline V gene. This CDR3 region has 14 residues. CDR3 in DNA: TGTGCCAGCAGCTTGGACTCCCCGAACACTGAAGCTTTCTTT. Its protein is CASSLDSPNTEAFF.

This clone was counted only a few times. The junction departs from the called germline gene at one end, perhaps through a read error. The genes are TRBV6-1 and TRBJ2-2, with D possibly being TRBD2 (6 bases). This CDR3 spans 16 amino acids. In germline, CDR1 is MNHNS, CDR2 SASEGT. The CDR3 DNA reads TGTGCCAGCGAGTTTGCGGGGAGGTGTAACACCGGGGAGCTTTTTTTT. Translated: CASEFAGRCNTGELFF.

About this clone itself: Because the CDR3 is missing its conserved closing phenylalanine or tryptophan, this is likely a read error. The genes are TRBV6-1 and TRBJ1-1; 9 positions match TRBD1. The length of the CDR3 is 14 residues. Germline V gives CDR1 MNHNS, CDR2 SASEGT. The CDR3 region has the DNA TGTGCAAGCAGCCCGGGGACAGGGAAAGCTGAAGCTTTCTAT. Translation gives CASSPGTGKAEAFY.

This clone was detected many times. V and J are TRBV11-3 and TRBJ2-7; the D is unclear. The CDR3 loop spans 14 amino acids. Between the trimmed V and J ends, which lost 4 bases and 1 base, there was a span of 11 bases. Per germline, CDR1 SGHNT and CDR2 YENEEA. For the CDR3, the DNA is TGTGCCAGCAGCTATTGGGAAGGTTCCTACGAGCAGTACTTC. Its translation: CASSYWEGSYEQYF.

This clone was seen more than once but under ten times. This chain connects TRBV2 to TRBJ1-2; 12 positions agree with TRBD1. After removal of 6 bases from V and 7 bases from J, the junction contained 3 bases not matched to a gene. The CDR3 has 13 residues. Germline loops: CDR1 SNHLY, CDR2 FYNNEI. The CDR3 DNA is TGTGCCAGCAGGGGACAGGGGGCGCCTGGCTACACCTTC. This sequence encodes CASRGQGAPGYTF.

V is TRBV6-1 and J is TRBJ2-3, with 9 positions matching TRBD2. CDR1 is MNHNS, CDR2 SASEGT, per germline. Trimming removed 3 bases from V and 4 bases from J; junction bases left unmatched: 5. The length of the CDR3 is 15 residues. The CDR3 region is CASSDKAGGPDTQYF. CDR3 nucleotides: TGTGCCAGCAGTGATAAGGCGGGAGGGCCAGATACGCAGTATTTT.

The CDR3 DNA reads TGTGCCAGCAGCCAAGGACCAGACCCCTACGAGCAGTACTTC. Translating gives CASSQGPDPYEQYF. The chain employs TRBV3-1 and TRBJ2-7, with D unresolved. CDR3 size: 14 residues. The germline gives CDR1 LGHDT, CDR2 YNNKEL (reference sequence). Deletions cut 1 base from V and 2 bases from J, with 9 bases between.

The V call is TRBV9, the J call TRBJ1-6, with unresolved D. The CDR3 extends over 16 amino acids. V shed 0 bases and J shed 5 bases, with 12 bases lying between them. In germline, CDR1 is SGDLS, CDR2 YYNGEE. CDR3 in DNA: TGTGCCAGCAGCGTAGGTCAGGCAGCTAATAATTCACCCCTCCACTTT. Its protein is CASSVGQAANNSPLHF.

A few counts support this clone. The chain joins TRBV28 to TRBJ1-1; a weak D match, TRBD1 (6 bases). CDR3 length equals 14 residues. V was trimmed by 5 bases and J by 1 base, leaving 11 bases between them. CDR1 and CDR2 (germline): MDHEN, SYDVKM. The CDR3 DNA reads as TGTGCCAGCAGTCCACCAGGGGCGAACACTGAAGCTTTCTTT. Its protein is CASSPPGANTEAFF.

This clone was seen a few times. J is TRBJ1-3 and V is TRBV6-6; D ambiguous. Trimming removed 0 bases from V and 5 bases from J, with 5 bases in between. Germline V gene lookup returns CDR1 MNHNY and CDR2 SVGAGI (reference sequence). The CDR3 consists of 13 residues. In DNA, the CDR3 is TGTGCCAGCAGTTACTCGGACCGAAACACCATATATTTT. Translating gives CASSYSDRNTIYF.

In the case of this clone: A much larger clone is a single base away; this may be a read error. Other DNA sequences in this specimen translate into the identical CDR3. V gene TRBV28 combines with J gene TRBJ1-4; no clear D. Germline lookup yields CDR1 MDHEN and CDR2 SYDVKM. The length of the CDR3 is 14 residues. CDR3 sequence: CASSWASTNEKLFF. The DNA of the CDR3 is TGTGCCAGCAGCTGGGCCTCAACTAATGAAAAACTTTTTTTT.

This clone occurred many times. V gene TRBV19 combines with J gene TRBJ1-1, with D tentatively TRBD1 (6 bases). V was pared by 8 bases and J by 1 base, with 20 bases between. The CDR3 consists of 16 residues. Germline assignment: CDR1 LNHDA and CDR2 SQIVND (reference sequence). In DNA form, the CDR3 reads TGTGCCAGTTGGGGGGCCCCCGGGGGTAAGAACACTGAAGCTTTCTTT. Encoded protein: CASWGAPGGKNTEAFF. The full variable domain, with the rest looked up from reference TRBV19 and TRBJ1-1, is DGGITQSPKYLFRKEGQNVTLSCEQNLNHDAMYWYRQDPGQGLRLIYYSQIVNDFQKGDIAEGYSVSREKKESFPLTVTSAQKNPTAFYLCASWGAPGGKNTEAFFGQGTRLTVV.

This clone has a count of ten or more. J is TRBJ2-3 and V is TRBV5-1; no reliable D call. The CDR3 has 15 amino acids. V was clipped by 3 bases and J by 2 bases, with 13 bases between them. CDR1 SGHRS and CDR2 YFSETQ come from the germline V gene. The CDR3 bases are TGCGCCAGCAGCTACCTCACTGTGAACACAGATACGCAGTATTTT. Translating gives CASSYLTVNTDTQYF.